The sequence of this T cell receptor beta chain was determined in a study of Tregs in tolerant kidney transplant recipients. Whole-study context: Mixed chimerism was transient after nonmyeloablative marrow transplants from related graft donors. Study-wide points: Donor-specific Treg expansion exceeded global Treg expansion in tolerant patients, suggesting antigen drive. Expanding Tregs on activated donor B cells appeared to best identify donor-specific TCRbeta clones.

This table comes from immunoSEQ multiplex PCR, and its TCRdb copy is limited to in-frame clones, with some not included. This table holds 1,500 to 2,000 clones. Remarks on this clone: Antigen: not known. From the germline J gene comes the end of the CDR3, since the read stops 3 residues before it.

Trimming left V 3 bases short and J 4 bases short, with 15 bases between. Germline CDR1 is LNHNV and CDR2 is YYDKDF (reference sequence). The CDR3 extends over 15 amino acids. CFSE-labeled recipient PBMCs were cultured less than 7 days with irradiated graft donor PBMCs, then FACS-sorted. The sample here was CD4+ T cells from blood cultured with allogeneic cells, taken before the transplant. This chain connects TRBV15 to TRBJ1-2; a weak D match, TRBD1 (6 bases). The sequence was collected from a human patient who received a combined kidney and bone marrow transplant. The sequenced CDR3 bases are TGTGCCACCAGCAGGACCCTAGGGGGATCCTATGGC. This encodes CATSRTLGGSYG. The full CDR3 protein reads CATSRTLGGSYGYTF.